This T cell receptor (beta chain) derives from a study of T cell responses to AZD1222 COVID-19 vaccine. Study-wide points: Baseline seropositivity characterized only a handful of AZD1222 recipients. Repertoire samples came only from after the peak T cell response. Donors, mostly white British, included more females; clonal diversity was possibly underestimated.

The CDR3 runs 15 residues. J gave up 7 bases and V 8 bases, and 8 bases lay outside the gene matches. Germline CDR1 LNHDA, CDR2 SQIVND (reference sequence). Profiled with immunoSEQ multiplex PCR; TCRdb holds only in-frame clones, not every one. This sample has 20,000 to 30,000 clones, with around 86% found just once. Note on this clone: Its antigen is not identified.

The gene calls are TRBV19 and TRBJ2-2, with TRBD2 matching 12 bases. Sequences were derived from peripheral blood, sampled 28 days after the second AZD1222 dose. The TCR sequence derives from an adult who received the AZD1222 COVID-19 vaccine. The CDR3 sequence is CASGLAGRRGGELFF. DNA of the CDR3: TGTGCCAGTGGACTAGCGGGGAGAAGAGGCGGGGAGCTGTTTTTT.